This T cell receptor beta chain originates from a study of cytomegalovirus exposure and HLA in healthy donors. As to this clone: Its specificity is not known.

V lost 4 bases to trimming and J lost 7 bases, with 18 bases between them. The CDR3 runs to 15 residues. Germline values: CDR1 SGHTS, CDR2 YDEGEE. PCR primers comprised 60 Vbeta and 13 Jbeta primers. Assay: immunoSEQ multiplex PCR; the TCRdb copy retains only in-frame clones and omits some. The sample has 150,000 to 200,000 clones; under 80% are singletons. Study-level results: Overall, around 160 TCR beta chains were annotated as cytomegalovirus-associated. Based on reports, TCR beta sequences accurately predicted HLA-A and HLA-B alleles for most subjects. Upon later analysis, TCR association rates were observed to vary by HLA locus, being highest for DRB1 and lowest for HLA-C.

The source material was PBMCs. This rearrangement joins TRBV5-8 to TRBJ1-5, with D perhaps matching TRBD1 (6 bases). The TCR sequence derives from a human donor in good health. Written as DNA, the CDR3 is TGTGCCAGCAGCCCTGGGGGCCAGGGAGTCCAGCCCCAGCATTTT. Its protein product is CASSPGGQGVQPQHF.